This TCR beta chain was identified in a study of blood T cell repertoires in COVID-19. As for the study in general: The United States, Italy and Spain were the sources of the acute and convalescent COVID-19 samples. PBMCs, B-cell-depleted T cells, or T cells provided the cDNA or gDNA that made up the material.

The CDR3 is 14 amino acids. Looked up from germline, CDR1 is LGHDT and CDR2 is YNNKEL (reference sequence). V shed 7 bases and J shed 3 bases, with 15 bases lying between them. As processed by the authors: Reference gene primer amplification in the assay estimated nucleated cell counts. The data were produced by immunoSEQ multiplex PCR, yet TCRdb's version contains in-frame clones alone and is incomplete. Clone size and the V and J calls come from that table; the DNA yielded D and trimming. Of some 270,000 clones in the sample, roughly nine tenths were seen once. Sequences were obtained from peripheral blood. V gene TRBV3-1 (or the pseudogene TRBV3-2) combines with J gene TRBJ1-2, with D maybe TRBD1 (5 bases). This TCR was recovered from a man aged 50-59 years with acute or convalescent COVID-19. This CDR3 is CASNNGPGHYGYTF. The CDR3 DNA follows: TGTGCCAGCAACAACGGTCCAGGGCACTATGGCTACACCTTC.